The T cell receptor (beta chain) described here comes from a study of cytomegalovirus exposure and HLA in healthy donors. The CDR3 loop spans 13 amino acids. Germline assignment: CDR1 GTSNPN and CDR2 SVGIG (reference sequence). V dropped 2 bases and J dropped 0 bases, with 7 bases sitting between them. The PCR employed 60 Vbeta primers together with 13 Jbeta primers. The assay was immunoSEQ multiplex PCR, and TCRdb's table has in-frame clones only and misses some. Of approximately 100,000 clones listed, roughly 70% are singletons. The clonotype was recovered from a woman aged 70-85 years in good health and CMV-seropositive. V is TRBV30 and J is TRBJ1-2; D gene ambiguous. Sequenced sample: PBMCs. CDR3: CAWSPPANYGYTF. DNA of the CDR3: TGTGCCTGGAGTCCCCCCGCTAACTATGGCTACACCTTC.